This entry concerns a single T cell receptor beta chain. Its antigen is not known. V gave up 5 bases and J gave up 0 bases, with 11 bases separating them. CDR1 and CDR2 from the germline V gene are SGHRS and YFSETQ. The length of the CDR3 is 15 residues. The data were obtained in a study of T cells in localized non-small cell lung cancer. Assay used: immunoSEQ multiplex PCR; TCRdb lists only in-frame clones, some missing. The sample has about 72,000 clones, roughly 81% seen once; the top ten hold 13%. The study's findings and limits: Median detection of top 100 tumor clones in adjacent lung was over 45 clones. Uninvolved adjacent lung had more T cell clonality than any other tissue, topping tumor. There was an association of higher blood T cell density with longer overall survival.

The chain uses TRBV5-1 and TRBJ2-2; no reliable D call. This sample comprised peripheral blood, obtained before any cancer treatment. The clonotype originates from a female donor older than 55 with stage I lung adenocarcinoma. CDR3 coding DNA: TGCGCCAGCAGAGGCGGTGTTTCGAACACCGGGGAGCTGTTTTTT. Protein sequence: CASRGGVSNTGELFF.